This T cell receptor (beta chain) was sequenced for a study of shared clonotypes between healthy human individuals. Study findings and constraints: Some naive CD4 clonotypes, about 5.5%, turned up in common across several donors. The diversity represented, both genetic and in exposure history, was limited by few donors.

Concerning this clone itself: Its antigen is not identified.

This CDR3 is built from 15 residues. The germline gives CDR1 SGHAT, CDR2 FQNNGV. Trimming left V 1 base short and J 5 bases short, with 11 bases between. Each cell subset's genomic DNA was divided evenly among several immunoSEQ plates. Clones were sequenced by immunoSEQ multiplex PCR, and TCRdb holds only the in-frame ones, with some missing. The sample includes 550,000 to 850,000 clones, roughly 72% of them seen just once. The chain is built from TRBV11-2 and TRBJ2-2; no clear D gene. The TCR was taken from a woman younger than 45 in good health. Sequencing was done on a sample of memory CD4+ T cells sorted from blood. The subset denotes: CD45RA-negative fraction. Here the CDR3 reads CASSLGLVGTGELFF. The CDR3 DNA reads TGTGCCAGCAGCTTAGGGCTAGTCGGGACCGGGGAGCTGTTTTTT.